This TCR beta chain was sequenced during a study of spatial heterogeneity in lung cancer. In the study overall: Each distinct TCR and UMI combination averaged more than ten appearances in raw reads.

Findings and limits, study-wide: Among blood samples, ubiquitous expanded tumor TCRs appeared more at resection than at follow-up.

This clonotype showed up many times. Antigen unknown. A library prepared for alpha chains yielded this beta chain as an off-target read; its size is of little meaning. TCR cDNA molecules each carried a unique molecular identifier. TCRdb reanalysed the 5' RACE reads using MiXCR and keeps one entry per CDR3 protein. This sample has about 12,000 distinct CDR3 sequences; around 4% occur once, and the top ten carry under 55%. This sample's time point: sample taken at primary tumor resection. TCRs were sequenced from unsorted whole RNA of tumor, nontumor lung or PBMC. Donors were around 70 untreated early-stage non-small cell lung cancer patients. There are 16 residues in the CDR3. Germline V gene data show CDR1 as DFQATT and CDR2 as SNEGSKA (reference sequence). V was clipped by 6 bases and J by 0 bases, with 15 bases between them.

This sequence joins TRBV20-1 and TRBJ2-6; D not certain. Sequences were derived from PBMCs, sampled at surgery. This TCR came from a male donor with early-stage non-small cell lung cancer. The CDR3 sequence: CSAKIDVPSGANVLTF. In DNA form, the CDR3 reads TGCAGTGCCAAGATCGACGTACCCTCTGGGGCCAACGTCCTGACTTTC.